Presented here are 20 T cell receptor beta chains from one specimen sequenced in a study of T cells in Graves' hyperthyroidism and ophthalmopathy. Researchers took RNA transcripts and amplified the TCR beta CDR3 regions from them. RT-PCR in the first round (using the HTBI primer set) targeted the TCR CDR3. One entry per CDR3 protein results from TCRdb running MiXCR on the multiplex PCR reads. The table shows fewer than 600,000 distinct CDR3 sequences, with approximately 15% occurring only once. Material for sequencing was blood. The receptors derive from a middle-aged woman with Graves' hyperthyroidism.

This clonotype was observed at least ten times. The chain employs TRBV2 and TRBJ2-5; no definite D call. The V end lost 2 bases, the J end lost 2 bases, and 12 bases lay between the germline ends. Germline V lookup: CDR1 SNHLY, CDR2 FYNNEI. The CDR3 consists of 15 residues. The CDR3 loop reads CASSEMGFGQETQYF. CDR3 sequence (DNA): TGTGCCAGCAGTGAAATGGGCTTTGGTCAAGAGACCCAGTACTTC.

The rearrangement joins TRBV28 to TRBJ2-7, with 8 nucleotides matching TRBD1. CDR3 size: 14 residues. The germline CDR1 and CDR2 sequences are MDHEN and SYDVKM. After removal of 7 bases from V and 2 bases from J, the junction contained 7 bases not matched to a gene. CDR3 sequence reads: CASTSGQAAYEQYF. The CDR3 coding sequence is TGTGCCAGCACCTCGGGACAGGCTGCCTACGAGCAGTACTTC.

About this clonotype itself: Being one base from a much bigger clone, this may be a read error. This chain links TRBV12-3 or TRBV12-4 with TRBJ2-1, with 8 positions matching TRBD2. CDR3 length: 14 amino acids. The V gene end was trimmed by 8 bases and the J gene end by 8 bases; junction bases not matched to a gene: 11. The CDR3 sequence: CASLGGLVSDEQFF. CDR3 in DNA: TGTGCCAGCCTTGGGGGACTAGTATCCGATGAGCAGTTCTTC.

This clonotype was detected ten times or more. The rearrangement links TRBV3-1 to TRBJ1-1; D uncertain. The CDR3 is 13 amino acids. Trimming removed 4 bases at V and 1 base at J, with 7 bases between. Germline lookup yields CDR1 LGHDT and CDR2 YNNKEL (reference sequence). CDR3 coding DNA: TGTGCCAGCAGCCCAGAGAGGAACACTGAAGCTTTCTTT. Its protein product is CASSPERNTEAFF.

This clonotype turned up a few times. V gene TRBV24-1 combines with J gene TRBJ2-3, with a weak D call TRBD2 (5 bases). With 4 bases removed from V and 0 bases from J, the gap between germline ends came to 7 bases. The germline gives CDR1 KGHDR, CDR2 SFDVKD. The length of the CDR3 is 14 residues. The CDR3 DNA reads TGTGCCACCAGTGACCGCGGGAGCACAGATACGCAGTATTTT. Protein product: CATSDRGSTDTQYF.

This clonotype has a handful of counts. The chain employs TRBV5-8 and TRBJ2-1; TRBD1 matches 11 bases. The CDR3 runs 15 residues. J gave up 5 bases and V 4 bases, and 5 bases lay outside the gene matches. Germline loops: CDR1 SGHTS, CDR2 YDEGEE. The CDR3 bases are TGTGCCAGCAGCGTAGTGGGACAGGGGGACAATGAGCAGTTCTTC. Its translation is CASSVVGQGDNEQFF. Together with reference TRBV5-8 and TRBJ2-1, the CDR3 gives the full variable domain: EAGVTQSPTHLIKTRGQQATLRCSPISGHTSVYWYQQALGLGLQFLLWYDEGEERNRGNFPPRFSGRQFPNYSSELNVNALELEDSALYLCASSVVGQGDNEQFFGPGTRLTVL.

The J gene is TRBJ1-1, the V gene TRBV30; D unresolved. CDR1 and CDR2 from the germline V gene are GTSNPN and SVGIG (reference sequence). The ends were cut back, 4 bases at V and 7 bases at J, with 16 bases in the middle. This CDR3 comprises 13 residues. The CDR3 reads CAWITLGFVEAFF. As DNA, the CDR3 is TGTGCCTGGATTACCCTCGGATTTGTTGAAGCTTTCTTT. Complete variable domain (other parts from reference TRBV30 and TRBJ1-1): SQTIHQWPATLVQPVGSPLSLECTVEGTSNPNLYWYRQAAGRGLQLLFYSVGIGQISSEVPQNLSASRPQDRQFILSSKKLLLSDSGFYLCAWITLGFVEAFFGQGTRLTVV.

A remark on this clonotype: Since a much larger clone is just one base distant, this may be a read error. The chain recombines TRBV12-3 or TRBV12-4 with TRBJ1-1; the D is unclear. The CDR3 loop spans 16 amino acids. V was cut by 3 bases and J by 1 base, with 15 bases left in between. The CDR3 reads CASSFGSSGPNTEAFF. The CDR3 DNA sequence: TGTGCCAGCAGTTTTGGGTCAAGTGGCCCGAACACTGAAGCTTTCTTT.

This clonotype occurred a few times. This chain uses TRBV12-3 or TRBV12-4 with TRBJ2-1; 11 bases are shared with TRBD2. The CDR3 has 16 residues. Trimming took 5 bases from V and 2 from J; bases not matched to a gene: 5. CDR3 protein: CASSPTSGTAYNEQFF. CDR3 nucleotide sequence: TGTGCCAGCAGTCCGACTAGCGGGACCGCCTACAATGAGCAGTTCTTC.

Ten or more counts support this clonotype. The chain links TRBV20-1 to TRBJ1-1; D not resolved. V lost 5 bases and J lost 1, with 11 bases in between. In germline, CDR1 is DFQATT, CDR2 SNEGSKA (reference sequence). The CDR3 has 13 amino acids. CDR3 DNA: TGCAGTGCTCGAAAGGACCCGAACACTGAAGCTTTCTTT. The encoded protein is CSARKDPNTEAFF.

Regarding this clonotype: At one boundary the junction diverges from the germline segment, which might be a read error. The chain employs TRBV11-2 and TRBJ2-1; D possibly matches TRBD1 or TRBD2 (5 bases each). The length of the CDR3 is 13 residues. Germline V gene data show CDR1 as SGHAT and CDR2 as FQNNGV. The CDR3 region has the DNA TGTGCCAGCGGCTTTAGAGGGGCATTAGAGCAGTTCTTC. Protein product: CASGFRGALEQFF.

The CDR3 region has the DNA TGTGCCAGCAGTTTACCTCAGGGTAATGAGCAGTTCTTC. Protein sequence: CASSLPQGNEQFF. The chain is built from TRBV28 and TRBJ2-1; D may be TRBD1 (5 bases). The CDR3 contains 13 residues. V was shortened by 2 bases and J by 7 bases, with 9 bases between the two germline ends. CDR1 and CDR2 from the germline V gene are MDHEN and SYDVKM.

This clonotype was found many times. The CDR3 loop is CASSRTGGQPNTEAFF. CDR3 coding DNA: TGTGCCAGCAGTCGCACAGGGGGGCAACCGAACACTGAAGCTTTCTTT. The V call is TRBV28, the J call TRBJ1-1; 8 positions match TRBD1. The junction had 9 bases not matched to a gene; V was cut back by 5 bases and J by 1 base. This CDR3 contains 16 residues. CDR1 is MDHEN, CDR2 SYDVKM, per germline.

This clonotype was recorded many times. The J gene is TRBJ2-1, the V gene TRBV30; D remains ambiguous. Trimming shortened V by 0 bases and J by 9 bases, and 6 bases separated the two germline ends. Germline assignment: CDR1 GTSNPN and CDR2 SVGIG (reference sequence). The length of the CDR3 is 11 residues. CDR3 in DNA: TGTGCCTGGAGTGTAGGTGGTGAGCAGTTCTTC. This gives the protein CAWSVGGEQFF.

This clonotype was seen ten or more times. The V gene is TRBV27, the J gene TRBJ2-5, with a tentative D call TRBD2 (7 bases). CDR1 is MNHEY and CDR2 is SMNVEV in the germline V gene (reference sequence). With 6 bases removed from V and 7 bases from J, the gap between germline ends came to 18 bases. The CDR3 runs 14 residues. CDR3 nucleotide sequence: TGTGCCAGCAGATTAGCTACAGGGAGGGGGACCCAGTACTTC. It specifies CASRLATGRGTQYF.

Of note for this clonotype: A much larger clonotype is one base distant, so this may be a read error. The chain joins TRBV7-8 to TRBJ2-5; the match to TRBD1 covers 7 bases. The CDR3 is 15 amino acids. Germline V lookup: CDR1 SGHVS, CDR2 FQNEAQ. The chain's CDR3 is CTSRPRQGLVETQYF. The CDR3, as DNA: TGTACCAGCAGGCCGAGACAGGGTTTGGTAGAGACCCAGTACTTC.

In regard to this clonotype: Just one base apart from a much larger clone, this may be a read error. CDR3 amino acids: CSARESGLAGWAGEQFF. CDR3 sequence (DNA): TGCAGTGCTAGAGAGTCGGGACTAGCGGGATGGGCGGGTGAGCAGTTCTTC. V and J are TRBV20-1 and TRBJ2-1; 13 bases line up with TRBD2. The CDR3 is made up of 17 amino acids. Unmatched junction bases numbered 11, after V lost 0 bases and J lost 9 bases. Germline V gene lookup returns CDR1 DFQATT and CDR2 SNEGSKA (reference sequence).

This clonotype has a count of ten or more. The DNA for the CDR3 is TGTGCCAGCAGTTCCCTCGGACAGGCATCTCGTGTCTATGGCTACACCTTC. Translation gives CASSSLGQASRVYGYTF. The chain links TRBV28 to TRBJ1-2; 7 bases match TRBD1. Germline V gives CDR1 MDHEN, CDR2 SYDVKM. The CDR3 covers 17 residues. Losses at the gene ends were 4 bases for V and 4 bases for J; bases not matched to a gene: 15.

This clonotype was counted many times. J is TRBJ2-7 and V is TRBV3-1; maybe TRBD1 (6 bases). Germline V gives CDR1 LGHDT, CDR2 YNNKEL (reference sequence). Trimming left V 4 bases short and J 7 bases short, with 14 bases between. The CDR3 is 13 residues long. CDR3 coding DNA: TGTGCCAGCAGCCTACTACAGGGTGGTGAGCAGTACTTC. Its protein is CASSLLQGGEQYF.

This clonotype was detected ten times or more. In DNA, the CDR3 is TGTGCCAGCAGTCGCCTAGCGGGAGGGCAAGATACGCAGTATTTT. Its translation: CASSRLAGGQDTQYF. The chain carries TRBV2 and TRBJ2-3; 12 nucleotides agree with TRBD2. J gave up 5 bases and V 5 bases, and 5 bases lay outside the gene matches. CDR1 and CDR2 from the germline V gene are SNHLY and FYNNEI. The CDR3 contains 15 residues.